This TCR beta chain was captured in a study of T cell responses to AZD1222 COVID-19 vaccine. In the case of this clone: Its target is not known.

Germline V lookup: CDR1 SGHVS, CDR2 FNYEAQ. This CDR3 has 12 amino acids. The V and J ends lost 1 base and 10 bases respectively, with 8 bases between them. Overall study results and limits: Unmutated variant regions are reportedly targeted by nearly half of spike-specific TCRs.

The data were produced by immunoSEQ multiplex PCR, yet TCRdb's version contains in-frame clones alone and is incomplete. The repertoire holds more than 70,000 clones, approximately 88% seen once, with 4.5% to 5% in the top ten. The receptor was derived from an adult who received the AZD1222 COVID-19 vaccine. The sequenced sample was peripheral blood, obtained 28 days after the second AZD1222 dose. The chain employs TRBV7-6 and TRBJ2-1; D unclear. CDR3 sequence reads: CASSLDRYEQFF. CDR3 DNA sequence: TGTGCCAGCAGCTTAGATAGGTACGAGCAGTTCTTC.